This TCR beta chain was retrieved from a study of cytomegalovirus exposure and HLA in healthy donors. Across the whole study: Early release data held 75 million to 100 million unique TCRs from HLA-typed donors.

CDR1 LNHDA and CDR2 SQIVND come from the germline V gene (reference sequence). Between the trimmed V and J ends, which lost 5 bases and 1 base, there was a span of 23 bases. The CDR3 length is 18 residues. Study-wide findings and caveats: Researchers catalogued approximately 170 TCR beta chains as cytomegalovirus-associated. A previous analysis found most TCR beta V segments productive roughly 90% or roughly 30% of the time. High sensitivity and specificity were reportedly achieved when the classifier diagnosed cytomegalovirus status.

PCR amplification relied on 60 Vbeta primers (plus 13 Jbeta primers). Profiling relied on immunoSEQ multiplex PCR, and the TCRdb table lists in-frame clones only, not all of them. The sample consists of about 230,000 clones, around four fifths of them appearing once. A remark on this clone: Antigen: not known.

The clonotype comes from a woman aged 60-70 years in good health and CMV-seropositive. The rearrangement uses TRBV19 and TRBJ1-2, with D possibly matching TRBD1 (6 bases). Sequenced sample: PBMCs. The CDR3 DNA reads as TGTGCCAGTAGTGTCCTGCCCCGGACAGACTCTTTTAACTATGGCTACACCTTC. It encodes CASSVLPRTDSFNYGYTF.